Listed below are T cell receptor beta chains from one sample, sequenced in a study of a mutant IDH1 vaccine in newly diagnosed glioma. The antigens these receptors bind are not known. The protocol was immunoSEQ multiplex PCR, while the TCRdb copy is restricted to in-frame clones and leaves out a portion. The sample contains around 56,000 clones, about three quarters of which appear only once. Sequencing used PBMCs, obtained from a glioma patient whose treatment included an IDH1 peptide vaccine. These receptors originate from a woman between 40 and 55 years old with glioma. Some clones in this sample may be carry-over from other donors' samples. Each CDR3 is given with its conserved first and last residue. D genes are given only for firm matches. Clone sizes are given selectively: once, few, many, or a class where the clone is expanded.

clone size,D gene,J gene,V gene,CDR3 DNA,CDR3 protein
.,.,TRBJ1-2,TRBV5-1,TGCGCCAGCAGCTTGGACGCTGATGGCTACACCTTC,CASSLDADGYTF
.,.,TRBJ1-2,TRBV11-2,TGTGCCAGCAGCCCCAGTAAGGGACGCCCGAACTATGGCTACACCTTC,CASSPSKGRPNYGYTF
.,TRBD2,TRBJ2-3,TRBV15,TGTGCCACCAGCTTGGGAGGCGGGGGGTACGATACGCAGTATTTT,CATSLGGGGYDTQYF
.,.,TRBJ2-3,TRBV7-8,TGTGCCAGCAGCCCCTTGCCCAGCACAGATACGCAGTATTTT,CASSPLPSTDTQYF
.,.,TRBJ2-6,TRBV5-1,TGCGCCAGCAGCTTGGAGTCTGGGTCCGGGGCCAACGTCCTGACTTTC,CASSLESGSGANVLTF
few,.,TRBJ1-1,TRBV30,TGTGCCGTTCGACTGGGAACTTCTGAAGCTTTCTTT,CAVRLGTSEAFF
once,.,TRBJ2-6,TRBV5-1,TGCGCCAGCAGCTTCCCTAGGTCAGGGGCCAACGTCCTGACTTTC,CASSFPRSGANVLTF
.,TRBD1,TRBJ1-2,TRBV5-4,TGTGCCAGCAGCTTGGGCGGGGGACAGGGAAAGAGGCATGGCTACACCTTC,CASSLGGGQGKRHGYTF
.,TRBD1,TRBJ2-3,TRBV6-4,TGTGCCAGCAGTTCGACAGGGGCCGCCGCAGATACGCAGTATTTT,CASSSTGAAADTQYF
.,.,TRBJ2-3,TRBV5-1,TGCGCCAGCAGCTTGCAGGGTCGGACAGATACGCAGTATTTT,CASSLQGRTDTQYF
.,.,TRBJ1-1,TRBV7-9,TGTGCCAGCAGCAACGCCGTGGGGGCTGAAGCTTTCTTT,CASSNAVGAEAFF
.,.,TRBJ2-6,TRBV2,TGTGCCACCCTGAGAACGAGGGGGGCCAACGTCCTGACTTTC,CATLRTRGANVLTF
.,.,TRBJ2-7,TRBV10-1,TGCGCCAGCAGTGAGGCTCTCAGGGGTAAGCACGAGCAGTACTTC,CASSEALRGKHEQYF
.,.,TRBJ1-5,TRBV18,TGTGCCAGCTCACCAAGAGGGACCCAAAGCAATCAGCCCCAGCATTTT,CASSPRGTQSNQPQHF
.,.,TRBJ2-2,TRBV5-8,TGTGCCAGCAGCCGGGTACACACCGGGGAGCTGTTTTTT,CASSRVHTGELFF
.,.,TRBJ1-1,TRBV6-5,TGTGCCAGCAGACCTACGGGGGGTGAGACTGAAGCTTTCTTT,CASRPTGGETEAFF
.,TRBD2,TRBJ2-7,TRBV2,TGTGCCAGCAGTGAATCGGCTAGCGGGGTCTACGAGCAGTACTTC,CASSESASGVYEQYF
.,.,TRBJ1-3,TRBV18,TGTGCCAGCTCACCACCTACAGGGAACGCTGGAAACACCATATATTTT,CASSPPTGNAGNTIYF
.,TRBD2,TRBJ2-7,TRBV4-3,TGCGCCAGCAGCCAAGGACTAGCGGGGGGTTCCTACGAGCAGTACTTC,CASSQGLAGGSYEQYF
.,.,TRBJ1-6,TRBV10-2,TGCGCCAGCAGTGAGATGGATCCGGCTCTCCTTTGGGGCTATAATTCACCCCTCCACTTT,CASSEMDPALLWGYNSPLHF
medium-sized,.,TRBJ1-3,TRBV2,TGTGCCAGCAGTGAGTCATCATTCTCTGGAAACACCATATATTTT,CASSESSFSGNTIYF
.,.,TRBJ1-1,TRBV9,TGTGCCAGCAGCGTAGGGGTGTACACTGAAGCTTTCTTT,CASSVGVYTEAFF
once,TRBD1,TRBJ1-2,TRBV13,TGTGCCAGCAGCCCCCGACAGGGGTTAAGTGGCTACACCTTC,CASSPRQGLSGYTF
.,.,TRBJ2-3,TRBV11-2,TGTGCCAGCAGCTTATGGGGGACCACAGATACGCAGTATTTT,CASSLWGTTDTQYF
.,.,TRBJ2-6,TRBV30,TGTGCCTGGAGTGTAAGGGGGGGAGCTGGGGCCAACGTCCTGACTTTC,CAWSVRGGAGANVLTF
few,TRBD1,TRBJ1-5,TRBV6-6,TGTGCCAGCAGCTTAGACAGGGTGGGTCAGCCCCAGCATTTT,CASSLDRVGQPQHF
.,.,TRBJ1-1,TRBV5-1,TGCGCCAGCACGCGCTCGATTACAGGGAGCGCTGAAGCTTTCTTT,CASTRSITGSAEAFF
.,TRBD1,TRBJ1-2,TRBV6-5,TGTGCCAGCAGCCCCAACGGACAGGCCTATGGCTACACCTTC,CASSPNGQAYGYTF
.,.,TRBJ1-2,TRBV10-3,TGTGCCATCCGTCGGGGCTACACCTTC,CAIRRGYTF
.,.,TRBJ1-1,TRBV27,TGTGCCAGCAGCCAGGGGAACACTGAAGCTTTCTTT,CASSQGNTEAFF
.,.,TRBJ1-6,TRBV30,TGTGCCTGGAGTGCTGGGGGGGCAAGGAATAATTCACCCCTCCACTTT,CAWSAGGARNNSPLHF
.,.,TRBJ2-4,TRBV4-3,TGCGCCAGCAGCCAAGAAGCGAGGAGTTCCAAAAACATTCAGTACTTC,CASSQEARSSKNIQYF
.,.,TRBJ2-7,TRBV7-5,TGTGCCAGAAGCTTATCCTTGCCCTCCTACGAGCAGTACTTC,CARSLSLPSYEQYF
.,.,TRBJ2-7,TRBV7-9,TGTGCCAGCAGGAGGGGCGAAGCCTACGAGCAGTACTTC,CASRRGEAYEQYF
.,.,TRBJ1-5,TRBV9,TGTGCCAGCAGCGTAGGACAGGGCAATCAGCCCCAGCATTTT,CASSVGQGNQPQHF
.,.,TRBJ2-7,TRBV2,TGTGCCAGCGTCCCCCCGAAAGGGTTCGGCGGGAACGAGCAGTACTTC,CASVPPKGFGGNEQYF
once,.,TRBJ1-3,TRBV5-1,TGCGCCAGCAGTCTTGGGGTTCGGGGCTCTGGAAACACCATATATTTT,CASSLGVRGSGNTIYF
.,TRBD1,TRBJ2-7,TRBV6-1,TGTGCCAGCAGTGCCCCCGGGGACAGGGATATCCAGCAGTACTTC,CASSAPGDRDIQQYF
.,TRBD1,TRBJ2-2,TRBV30,TGTGCCTGGAGTCTATTGGACAGGGGGGAATTGGAGCTGTTTTTT,CAWSLLDRGELELFF
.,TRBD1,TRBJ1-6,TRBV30,TGTGCCTGGAGCCTTACAGGGGATTCACCCCTCCACTTT,CAWSLTGDSPLHF
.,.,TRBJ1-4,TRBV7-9,TGTGCCAGCAGGCCTCTGGGTAGTCGTGAAAAACTGTTTTTT,CASRPLGSREKLFF
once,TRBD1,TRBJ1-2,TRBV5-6,TGTGCCAGCACCAAAGACAGGGCCGGCTACACCTTC,CASTKDRAGYTF
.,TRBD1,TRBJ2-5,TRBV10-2,TGCGCCAGCAGTAGGGGGCCAGACACCCAGTACTTC,CASSRGPDTQYF
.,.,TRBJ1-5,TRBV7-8,TGTGCCAGCAGCTCTTCCATCCAGCCCCAGCATTTT,CASSSSIQPQHF
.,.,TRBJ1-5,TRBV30,TGTGCCTGGAGTGTAGGGAGCAATCAGCCCCAGCATTTT,CAWSVGSNQPQHF
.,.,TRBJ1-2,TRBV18,TGTGCCAGCTCATCGACCAGGGGCACAGGGGGCTACACCTTC,CASSSTRGTGGYTF
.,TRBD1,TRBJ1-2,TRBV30,TGTGCCTCATCGACAGGGGGCGCCGGGAGGGGCTACACCTTC,CASSTGGAGRGYTF
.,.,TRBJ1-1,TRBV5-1,TGCGCCAGCAGCAGGGGGAGGGATACTGAAGCTTTCTTT,CASSRGRDTEAFF
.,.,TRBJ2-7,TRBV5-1,TGCGCCAGCAGCCTGGAGCAGTACGAGCAGTACTTC,CASSLEQYEQYF